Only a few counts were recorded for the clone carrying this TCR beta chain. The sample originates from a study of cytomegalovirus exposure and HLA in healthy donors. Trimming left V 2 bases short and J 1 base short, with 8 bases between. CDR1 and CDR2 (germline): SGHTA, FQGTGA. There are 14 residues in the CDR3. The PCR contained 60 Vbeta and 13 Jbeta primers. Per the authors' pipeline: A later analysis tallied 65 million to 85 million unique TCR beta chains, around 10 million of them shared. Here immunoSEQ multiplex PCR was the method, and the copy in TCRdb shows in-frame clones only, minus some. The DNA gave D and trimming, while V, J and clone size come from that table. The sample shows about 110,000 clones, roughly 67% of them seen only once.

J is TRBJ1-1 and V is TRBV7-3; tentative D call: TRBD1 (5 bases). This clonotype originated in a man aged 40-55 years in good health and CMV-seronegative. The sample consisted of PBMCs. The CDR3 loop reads CASSLGGGNTEAFF. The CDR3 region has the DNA TGTGCCAGCAGCTTAGGGGGGGGGAACACTGAAGCTTTCTTT.